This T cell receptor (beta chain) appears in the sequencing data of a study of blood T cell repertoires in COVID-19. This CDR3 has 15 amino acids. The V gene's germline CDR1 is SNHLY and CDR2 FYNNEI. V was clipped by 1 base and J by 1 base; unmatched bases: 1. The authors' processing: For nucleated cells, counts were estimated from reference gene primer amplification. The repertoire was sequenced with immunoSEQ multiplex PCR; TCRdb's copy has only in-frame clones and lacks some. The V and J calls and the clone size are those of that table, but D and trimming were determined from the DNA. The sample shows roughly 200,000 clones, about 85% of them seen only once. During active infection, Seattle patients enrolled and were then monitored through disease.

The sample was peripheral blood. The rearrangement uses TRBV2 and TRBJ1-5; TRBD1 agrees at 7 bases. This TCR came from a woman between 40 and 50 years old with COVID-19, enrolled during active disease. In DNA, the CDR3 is TGTGCCAGCAGTGAAGGCAGGGGGAGCAATCAGCCCCAGCATTTT. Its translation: CASSEGRGSNQPQHF.